This T cell receptor beta chain was captured in a study of blood T cell repertoires in COVID-19. The overall study: Donors in the United States, Italy and Spain gave samples during acute or convalescent COVID-19.

This clone has more than one count but fewer than ten. Germline-derived CDR1 and CDR2 are SGHTA and FQGTGA. The V end lost 3 bases, the J end lost 1 base, and 10 bases lay between the germline ends. This CDR3 comprises 15 residues. Sequencing used immunoSEQ multiplex PCR; TCRdb keeps in-frame clones, though not all of them. Of 100,000 or so clones listed, almost 80% are singletons. The clonotype was recovered from a man aged 65-85 years with active or convalescent COVID-19. The chain is built from TRBV7-3 and TRBJ2-1; D call uncertain. The sequencing input was peripheral blood. As DNA, the CDR3 is TGTGCCAGCAGCTTGCGGTATCGGTCCTACAATGAGCAGTTCTTC. This gives the protein CASSLRYRSYNEQFF.